A selection of T cell receptor beta chains follows, all from one sample in a study of T cells in Graves' hyperthyroidism and ophthalmopathy. MiXCR, run by TCRdb on the multiplex PCR reads, gives a single entry per CDR3 protein. The sample yields 600,000 to 700,000 distinct CDR3 sequences, about 45% seen once. Sequenced input: peripheral blood or thyroid tissue (not recorded which). The receptors shown here come from an adult man with Graves' disease, either hyperthyroidism or ophthalmopathy (not recorded which). Both conserved end residues are part of each CDR3. A D gene is named only where the DNA matches it firmly.

D: TRBD1
V: TRBV6-1
CDR3: CAGQGDSYEQYF

D: -
V: TRBV2
CDR3: CASSQTLQGRAFF

D: -
V: TRBV2
CDR3: CASSLGGPKTNEKLFF

D: TRBD1
V: TRBV6-5
CDR3: CASSTGDRDQPQHF

D: -
V: TRBV24-1
CDR3: CATSDPGLNYGYTF

D: TRBD1
V: TRBV29-1
CDR3: CSVADRANQPQHF

D: -
V: TRBV7-9
CDR3: CASSPNLGSNTEAFF

D: TRBD2
V: TRBV10-3
CDR3: CATSGLARQETQYF

D: -
V: TRBV20-1
CDR3: CSASAGGNQPQHF

D: -
V: TRBV20-1
CDR3: CSARDDWSNQPQHF

D: -
V: TRBV29-1
CDR3: CSSTRIYGYTF

D: TRBD1
V: TRBV28
CDR3: CASSWDRQEQYF

D: -
V: TRBV12-3/TRBV12-4
CDR3: CASSLEPQETQYF

D: TRBD1
V: TRBV7-8
CDR3: CASNPGTGFGQETQYF

D: -
V: TRBV25-1
CDR3: CASSEGFANVLTF

D: -
V: TRBV12-3/TRBV12-4
CDR3: CASSAGRYSNQPQHF

D: TRBD1
V: TRBV20-1
CDR3: CSARARWDRVRETQYF

D: -
V: TRBV24-1
CDR3: CASKIGGRANEKLFF

D: TRBD2
V: TRBV9
CDR3: CASSPTGGQETQYF

D: TRBD1
V: TRBV7-7
CDR3: CASSLGTVRNQPQHF

D: -
V: TRBV11-2
CDR3: CASSAAVSGNRPQHF

D: -
V: TRBV10-1
CDR3: CASSDGFSGNTIYF

D: -
V: TRBV7-9
CDR3: CASSPPGLTAFF

D: -
V: TRBV9
CDR3: CASSDRTSGNSPLHF

D: TRBD1
V: TRBV2
CDR3: CASSERTGRGSPLHF

D: TRBD1
V: TRBV5-1
CDR3: CASSSGTGIHEQYF

D: TRBD1
V: TRBV7-3
CDR3: CASSSTGQGAKQPQHF

D: TRBD1
V: TRBV7-2
CDR3: CASSHGTGSTGETQYF

D: TRBD2
V: TRBV12-3/TRBV12-4
CDR3: CASSPGTSGRFVEQYF

D: -
V: TRBV20-1
CDR3: CSARSKGLGEAFF

D: TRBD1
V: TRBV20-1
CDR3: CSAPDRDSNGYTF

D: -
V: TRBV15
CDR3: CATSRDGYGYTF

D: -
V: TRBV2
CDR3: CASSDSQGLYEQYF

D: -
V: TRBV20-1
CDR3: CSARADQPQHF